This passage covers 21 T cell receptor beta chains from one sample sequenced in a study of cytomegalovirus exposure and HLA in healthy donors (dated by TCRdb to the late 2010s). Library creation used the immunoSEQ multiplex PCR assay. The multiplex PCR relied on a mix of 60 forward primers for TCR Vbeta segments and 13 reverse primers for TCR Jbeta segments. Not all clones reach the TCRdb copy of this immuneACCESS table, which keeps in-frame sequences only. Checked studies attribute under half of the gap to unresolved V genes and leave the rest unexplained. The sample profile shows roughly 170,000 clones; approximately 82% of them were found once. The top ten constitute about 1.5% of the sample. The sample comprised PBMCs. These TCRs come from a male donor in good health and CMV-seronegative.

This sequence joins TRBV18 and TRBJ2-1, with 8 bases matching TRBD2. V was pared by 0 bases and J by 5 bases, with 3 bases of the junction left unmatched. CDR1 is KGHSH and CDR2 is LQKENI in the germline V gene. This CDR3 has 15 amino acids. The CDR3 protein is CASSPPGLADNEQFF. Written as DNA, the CDR3 is TGTGCCAGCTCACCACCCGGACTAGCCGACAATGAGCAGTTCTTC.

This chain links TRBV7-7 with TRBJ1-1; D gene unclear. CDR3 length equals 13 residues. The V and J ends lost 5 bases and 0 bases respectively, with 7 bases between them. Germline V lookup: CDR1 SSHAT, CDR2 FNYEAQ (reference sequence). CDR3 loop: CASSPLMNTEAFF. The CDR3 region has the DNA TGTGCCAGCAGCCCTCTAATGAACACTGAAGCTTTCTTT.

This clone was seen a few times. The junction departs from germline at one end; a sequencing error may be responsible. The J gene is TRBJ1-5, the V gene TRBV7-9, with 7 positions matching TRBD1. Per the germline V gene, CDR1 is SEHNR and CDR2 is FQNEAQ (reference sequence). The CDR3 is made up of 16 amino acids. In DNA form, the CDR3 reads TGTTCCAGCAGCTCCCAGCGAGGGGGCTGGAATCAGCCCCAGCATTTT. Translating gives CSSSSQRGGWNQPQHF.

This clone has a handful of counts. V and J are TRBV2 and TRBJ2-1; TRBD2 matches at 12 bases. Germline V gene sequence: CDR1 SNHLY, CDR2 FYNNEI. Trimming at V came to 4 bases and at J to 7 bases, leaving 2 bases not matched to a gene. The CDR3 is made up of 14 amino acids. The CDR3 protein is CASSGLAGANEQFF. The CDR3 DNA follows: TGTGCCAGCAGTGGACTAGCGGGGGCAAATGAGCAGTTCTTC.

In this sample, this clone turned up once. The rearrangement uses TRBV29-1 and TRBJ1-1, with D possibly TRBD1 on 6 matching bases. The V and J ends lost 6 bases and 5 bases respectively, with 19 bases between them. Per the germline V gene, CDR1 is SQVTM and CDR2 is ANQGSEA. CDR3 length: 14 residues. CDR3 in DNA: TGCAGCGTCAGGTACTCAACAGGGAGTACTGAAGCTTTCTTT. Protein product: CSVRYSTGSTEAFF.

The chain links TRBV14 to TRBJ2-1, with 11 bases lining up with TRBD2. The CDR3 runs 17 residues. Germline-derived CDR1 and CDR2 are SGHDN and FVKESK. V lost 3 bases to trimming and J lost 7 bases; unmatched junction nucleotides: 11. The CDR3 loop reads CASSHNLAGGFGNEQFF. In DNA, the CDR3 is TGTGCCAGCAGCCACAATCTAGCGGGGGGTTTCGGTAATGAGCAGTTCTTC.

This clone was recorded once. The genes are TRBV25-1 and TRBJ1-2, with 7 positions matching TRBD1. CDR1 and CDR2 from the germline V gene are MGHDK and SYGVNS. V shed 3 bases, J shed 2 bases, and the junction held 6 bases outside the gene matches. This CDR3 contains 15 residues. CDR3 DNA: TGTGCCAGCAGTGAGTTCGGGACAGCCAACTATGGCTACACCTTC. It translates to CASSEFGTANYGYTF.

V is TRBV19 and J is TRBJ2-6, with D possibly matching TRBD2 (7 bases). The CDR3 spans 17 residues. CDR1 and CDR2 (germline): LNHDA, SQIVND (reference sequence). Trimming shortened V by 3 bases and J by 3 bases, and 15 bases separated the two germline ends. In DNA form, the CDR3 reads TGTGCCAGTAGTATCCTGGCGGGGGCTGGTGGGGCCAACGTCCTGACTTTC. Its translation is CASSILAGAGGANVLTF.

The rearrangement joins TRBV2 to TRBJ1-2, with unresolved D. V was trimmed by 3 bases and J by 4 bases, leaving 6 bases between them. This CDR3 is 12 amino acids long. CDR1 and CDR2 from the germline V gene are SNHLY and FYNNEI. The CDR3 DNA sequence: TGTGCCAGCAGTGACACGGTCTATGGCTACACCTTC. Its translation: CASSDTVYGYTF.

The V gene is TRBV5-5, the J gene TRBJ1-3; D is ambiguous. CDR1 is SGHKS, CDR2 YYEKEE, per germline (reference sequence). This CDR3 comprises 14 residues. The V gene lost 0 bases and the J gene lost 2 bases, with 6 bases spanning the gap. CDR3 in DNA: TGTGCCAGCAGCTTGGGGCAAACTGGAAACACCATATATTTT. Its translation is CASSLGQTGNTIYF.

CDR3 loop: CASSLISGHGSYNEQFF. The CDR3 bases are TGCGCCAGCAGCTTAATTTCAGGCCATGGCTCCTACAATGAGCAGTTCTTC. The chain couples TRBV5-1 to TRBJ2-1; no reliable D call. Trimming took off 2 bases at V and 0 bases at J, with 15 bases between the two ends. Germline assignment: CDR1 SGHRS and CDR2 YFSETQ. This CDR3 comprises 17 residues.

The chain combines TRBV9 with TRBJ2-2; no definite D call. V was trimmed by 0 bases and J by 4 bases, leaving 7 bases between them. Germline V gene lookup returns CDR1 SGDLS and CDR2 YYNGEE. This CDR3 region has 14 residues. CDR3 DNA sequence: TGTGCCAGCAGCGTAGCTACTTCCACCGGGGAGCTGTTTTTT. Encoded protein: CASSVATSTGELFF.

The chain recombines TRBV7-3 with TRBJ2-7, with TRBD2 as a possible D gene (5 bases). V lost 1 base to trimming and J lost 7 bases, with 14 bases between them. Germline CDR1 and CDR2: SGHTA and FQGTGA. This CDR3 contains 14 residues. CDR3 loop: CASSLMGEGWEQYF. The DNA for the CDR3 is TGTGCCAGCAGCTTAATGGGCGAGGGCTGGGAGCAGTACTTC.

This sequence joins TRBV7-3 and TRBJ2-1, with 9 bases identical to TRBD1. Germline-derived CDR1 and CDR2 are SGHTA and FQGTGA. V shed 4 bases, J shed 1 base, and the junction held 2 bases outside the gene matches. The CDR3 contains 15 residues. CDR3 loop: CASSSGQGSYNEQFF. The CDR3 DNA is TGTGCCAGCAGCTCCGGACAGGGGTCCTACAATGAGCAGTTCTTC.

The J gene is TRBJ1-3, the V gene TRBV6-1; the D is unclear. Germline V CDR1 and CDR2: MNHNS, SASEGT. Trimming removed 6 bases at V and 0 bases at J, with 12 bases between. CDR3 length: 15 residues. The CDR3 DNA is TGTGCCAGCAGGCCGGGAATGAGCTCTGGAAACACCATATATTTT. Translating it yields CASRPGMSSGNTIYF.

The V and J genes are TRBV7-9 and TRBJ2-1; 12 bases match TRBD2. This CDR3 spans 15 amino acids. From germline, CDR1 is SEHNR and CDR2 FQNEAQ (reference sequence). J lost 10 bases, V lost 1 base, and 5 bases had no gene match. CDR3 in amino acids: CASSLGLAGVGEQFF. CDR3 nucleotides: TGTGCCAGCAGCTTAGGACTAGCGGGAGTAGGGGAGCAGTTCTTC.

The genes are TRBV2 and TRBJ2-3, with D perhaps TRBD1 (6 bases). Germline assignment: CDR1 SNHLY and CDR2 FYNNEI. The CDR3 has 13 residues. Trimming left V 6 bases short and J 3 bases short, with 10 bases between. The CDR3 sequence is CASSPGQTDTQYF. DNA of the CDR3: TGTGCCAGCAGCCCTGGACAGACAGATACGCAGTATTTT. Full variable domain (remainder filled in from reference TRBV2 and TRBJ2-3): EPEVTQTPSHQVTQMGQEVILRCVPISNHLYFYWYRQILGQKVEFLVSFYNNEISEKSEIFDDQFSVERPDGSNFTLKIRSTKLEDSAMYFCASSPGQTDTQYFGPGTRLTVL.

This clone has just a few counts. The genes are TRBV5-4 and TRBJ1-2; D possibly corresponds to TRBD1 (6 bases). This CDR3 has 15 residues. The germline V gene encodes CDR1 SGHNT and CDR2 YYREEE (reference sequence). V was trimmed by 5 bases and J by 8 bases, leaving 22 bases between them. CDR3 DNA sequence: TGTGCCAGCAGTCACTCAACCCAGGGGTTGGGAGGCTACACCTTC. Its protein is CASSHSTQGLGGYTF.

The chain uses TRBV11-2 and TRBJ1-2; D is possibly TRBD1 (5 bases). Trimming cost V 1 base and J 4 bases, with 10 bases left between them. Germline V lookup: CDR1 SGHAT, CDR2 FQNNGV. The length of the CDR3 is 14 residues. CDR3 sequence (DNA): TGTGCCAGCAGCTTAGGGGGGGTGAGCTATGGCTACACCTTC. This gives the protein CASSLGGVSYGYTF.

The V call is TRBV18, the J call TRBJ1-2; no clear D. Per germline, CDR1 KGHSH and CDR2 LQKENI. Trimming removed 1 base at V and 2 bases at J, with 14 bases between. CDR3 length: 16 residues. In DNA form, the CDR3 reads TGTGCCAGCTCACCACTCCCTGAGGCAAGGAACTATGGCTACACCTTC. This gives the protein CASSPLPEARNYGYTF.

This chain links TRBV19 with TRBJ2-5; D remains unclear. CDR1 is LNHDA and CDR2 is SQIVND in the germline V gene (reference sequence). The CDR3 is 15 residues long. The V end was cut by 2 bases, the J end by 5 bases, with 15 bases between. The CDR3 region is CASSIPSNPRETQYF. The CDR3 DNA reads as TGTGCCAGTAGTATACCCTCCAACCCCCGGGAGACCCAGTACTTC.